The 28 T cell receptor beta chains in this list originate from one sample, sequenced in a study of cytomegalovirus exposure and HLA in healthy donors. Both 60 Vbeta primers and 13 Jbeta primers went into the PCR. The protocol was immunoSEQ multiplex PCR, while the TCRdb copy is restricted to in-frame clones and leaves out a portion. The sample has over 130,000 clones; around 74% are singletons. Sequenced input: PBMCs. The receptors were sampled from a middle-aged man in good health and CMV-seropositive.

The chain joins TRBV28 to TRBJ1-1, with 7 nucleotides matching TRBD1. V lost 5 bases, J lost 1 base, and 4 bases stayed unmatched. The CDR3 has 14 amino acids. CDR1 and CDR2 (germline): MDHEN, SYDVKM. CDR3 sequence reads: CASSLTGPNTEAFF. DNA for the CDR3: TGTGCCAGCAGTCTGACAGGGCCGAACACTGAAGCTTTCTTT.

V usage is TRBV7-2 and J usage is TRBJ2-7; no firm D call. V dropped 5 bases and J dropped 6 bases, with 23 bases sitting between them. The CDR3 is 16 residues long. Germline V lookup: CDR1 SGHTA, CDR2 FQGNSA. DNA of the CDR3: TGTGCCAGCAGCCTAAGCGTGCCAGCCATTTCAGCCGAGCAGTACTTC. Amino acid sequence: CASSLSVPAISAEQYF. The full variable domain, its missing parts supplied by reference TRBV7-2 and TRBJ2-7, is GAGVSQSPSNKVTEKGKDVELRCDPISGHTALYWYRQSLGQGLEFLIYFQGNSAPDKSGLPSDRFSAERTGGSVSTLTIQRTQQEDSAVYLCASSLSVPAISAEQYFGPGTRLTVT.

V usage is TRBV28 and J usage is TRBJ1-5; D is unresolved. Per germline, CDR1 MDHEN and CDR2 SYDVKM. V was pared by 6 bases and J by 7 bases, with 10 bases between. CDR3 size: 12 residues. As DNA, the CDR3 is TGTGCCAGCAGCCTTACGGGGCAGCCCCAGCATTTT. Residues: CASSLTGQPQHF.

Remarks on this clone: Other DNA sequences in this sample translate to the same CDR3. The chain links TRBV5-1 to TRBJ2-2, with D possibly matching TRBD1 (6 bases). Germline V gene lookup returns CDR1 SGHRS and CDR2 YFSETQ. The CDR3 spans 15 residues. V lost 4 bases, J lost 6 bases, and 16 bases lay in between. CDR3 in DNA: TGCGCCAGCAGCGGACCGGGACCAGGGGCCGGGGAGCTGTTTTTT. Translation gives CASSGPGPGAGELFF.

The V and J genes are TRBV10-3 and TRBJ2-3; D remains ambiguous. Trimming left V 0 bases short and J 10 bases short, with 5 bases between. The germline gives CDR1 ENHRY, CDR2 SYGVKD. The CDR3 is 11 amino acids. The CDR3 DNA reads TGTGCCATCAGTGAGTCGGGCCCGCAGTATTTT. Translated: CAISESGPQYF.

The chain carries TRBV6-5 and TRBJ1-1; the match to TRBD1 covers 9 bases. This CDR3 contains 14 residues. The V and J ends lost 5 bases and 5 bases, in that order; junction bases with no gene match: 6. Germline-derived CDR1 and CDR2 are MNHEY and SVGAGI. CDR3: CASSTDRGGTEAFF. In DNA form, the CDR3 reads TGTGCCAGCAGTACGGACAGGGGTGGTACTGAAGCTTTCTTT.

V usage is TRBV29-1 and J usage is TRBJ1-1; 7 bases match TRBD1. This CDR3 region has 13 residues. V lost 0 bases, J lost 13 bases, and 11 bases stayed unmatched. The germline V gene has CDR1 SQVTM and CDR2 ANQGSEA. CDR3 DNA sequence: TGCAGCGTTGAAGATCAGGACGGGACAGCTCGTTTCTTT. This encodes CSVEDQDGTARFF.

Here the CDR3 DNA reads TGTGCCACCAGCAGAGATTTAGGGGGTAGGGATGAGCAGTTCTTC. This translates into CATSRDLGGRDEQFF. The rearrangement links TRBV15 to TRBJ2-1, with D perhaps TRBD1 (6 bases). CDR1 is LNHNV, CDR2 YYDKDF, per germline (reference sequence). With 0 bases removed from V and 8 bases from J, the gap between germline ends came to 14 bases. The CDR3 covers 15 residues.

V and J are TRBV5-1 and TRBJ1-1; D possibly corresponds to TRBD1 (6 bases). Between the trimmed V and J ends, which lost 1 base and 4 bases, there was a span of 8 bases. The V gene's germline CDR1 is SGHRS and CDR2 YFSETQ. The CDR3 is made up of 13 amino acids. The CDR3 reads CASSLKGGTEAFF. The CDR3 DNA sequence: TGCGCCAGCAGCTTGAAAGGGGGCACTGAAGCTTTCTTT.

The CDR3 sequence: CSVAMGRPQETQYF. The CDR3 DNA follows: TGCAGCGTTGCCATGGGGAGGCCCCAAGAGACCCAGTACTTC. J is TRBJ2-5 and V is TRBV29-1, with TRBD2 as a possible D gene (6 bases). Trimming removed 4 bases at V and 1 base at J, with 13 bases between. Germline V CDR1 and CDR2: SQVTM, ANQGSEA. The CDR3 has 14 amino acids.

This clone was seen a handful of times. This rearrangement joins TRBV2 to TRBJ1-4; 11 nucleotides match TRBD1. The CDR3 is 14 amino acids. Germline V CDR1 and CDR2: SNHLY, FYNNEI. The V gene end was trimmed by 6 bases and the J gene end by 8 bases; junction bases not matched to a gene: 5. Here the CDR3 reads CASRKGQGGEKLFF. The CDR3 nucleotides are TGTGCCAGCAGGAAGGGACAGGGGGGGGAAAAACTGTTTTTT. The variable domain in full, with the rest retrieved from reference TRBV2 and TRBJ1-4, is EPEVTQTPSHQVTQMGQEVILRCVPISNHLYFYWYRQILGQKVEFLVSFYNNEISEKSEIFDDQFSVERPDGSNFTLKIRSTKLEDSAMYFCASRKGQGGEKLFFGSGTQLSVL.

The J gene is TRBJ2-7, the V gene TRBV18, with 11 positions matching TRBD2. The CDR3 has 15 amino acids. V was pared by 6 bases and J by 2 bases, with 6 bases of the junction left unmatched. The germline V gene encodes CDR1 KGHSH and CDR2 LQKENI. DNA for the CDR3: TGTGCCAGCTCGAAGACTAGCGGGACAACCTACGAGCAGTACTTC. It encodes CASSKTSGTTYEQYF.

About this clone: One junction end disagrees with the germline gene, perhaps due to a read error. This chain uses TRBV7-7 with TRBJ2-1; the D is unclear. Germline loops: CDR1 SSHAT, CDR2 FNYEAQ (reference sequence). There are 13 residues in the CDR3. The CDR3 here is CASSLGTYNEQFF. The CDR3 DNA reads as TGTGCTAGCAGCTTAGGCACATACAATGAGCAGTTCTTC.

The V call is TRBV27, the J call TRBJ2-7, with D possibly TRBD2 on 7 matching bases. The germline V and J ends were trimmed by 6 bases and 6 bases, with 21 bases remaining between them. The CDR3 has 15 amino acids. Germline-derived CDR1 and CDR2 are MNHEY and SMNVEV (reference sequence). This chain's CDR3 is CASSTNGGQVGEQYF. CDR3 DNA sequence: TGTGCCAGCAGCACAAACGGGGGGCAGGTGGGCGAGCAGTACTTC.

This rearrangement joins TRBV13 to TRBJ2-1, with 9 bases lining up with TRBD1. The germline V gene encodes CDR1 PRHDT and CDR2 FYEKMQ (reference sequence). This CDR3 contains 17 residues. With V trimmed by 5 bases and J by 7 bases, 15 bases remained unmatched. The CDR3 region has the DNA TGTGCCAGCAGCCGATCCACCCGGGACAGGGTGCCAAATGAGCAGTTCTTC. Translated, it gives CASSRSTRDRVPNEQFF.

The chain joins TRBV27 to TRBJ2-1, with D perhaps TRBD2 (5 bases). V was trimmed by 7 bases and J by 8 bases, leaving 6 bases between them. Looked up from germline, CDR1 is MNHEY and CDR2 is SMNVEV (reference sequence). The CDR3 is made up of 10 amino acids. The CDR3 protein is CASIGDEQFF. CDR3 DNA sequence: TGTGCCAGCATCGGGGATGAGCAGTTCTTC.

The CDR3 DNA follows: TGTGCCAGCAGCTACACGGCGGGGTCCGGCGAGCAGTACTTC. It translates to CASSYTAGSGEQYF. The chain employs TRBV28 and TRBJ2-7; a weak D match, TRBD2 (6 bases). Germline values: CDR1 MDHEN, CDR2 SYDVKM. V lost 6 bases and J lost 6, with 18 bases in between. The CDR3 sequence is 14 residues long.

On this clone: The sample holds other DNA sequences that translate to the same CDR3. This chain uses TRBV5-1 with TRBJ2-3; 9 nucleotides agree with TRBD2. The CDR3 extends over 15 amino acids. V shed 5 bases, J shed 3 bases, and the junction held 7 bases outside the gene matches. CDR1 SGHRS and CDR2 YFSETQ come from the germline V gene. The CDR3 DNA is TGCGCCAGCAGGCTGGGGCTAGCGGGAACAGATACGCAGTATTTT. Its protein is CASRLGLAGTDTQYF.

V gene TRBV9 combines with J gene TRBJ2-3; TRBD2 agrees at 13 bases. Germline V gives CDR1 SGDLS, CDR2 YYNGEE. The CDR3 runs 15 residues. V was clipped by 4 bases and J by 6 bases; unmatched bases: 5. The CDR3 sequence: CASSIGLAGEDTQYF. CDR3 coding DNA: TGTGCCAGCAGCATTGGACTAGCGGGAGAGGATACGCAGTATTTT.

The rearrangement links TRBV12-2 to TRBJ1-4; no check of the table's D call, TRBD1, against the DNA was made. TRBV12-2 is a known pseudogene. The CDR3 spans 17 residues. This CDR3 is CASRLLGQRATNEKLFF. CDR3 nucleotide sequence: TGTGCAAGTCGCTTATTAGGACAGAGAGCAACTAATGAAAAACTGTTTTTT.

The rearrangement uses TRBV11-2 and TRBJ2-5, with TRBD2 matching 7 bases. The CDR3 has 15 amino acids. V shed 5 bases, J shed 3 bases, and the junction held 9 bases outside the gene matches. Germline lookup yields CDR1 SGHAT and CDR2 FQNNGV. CDR3 region: CASSPSGLREETQYF. DNA of the CDR3: TGTGCCAGCAGCCCATCGGGACTAAGGGAAGAGACCCAGTACTTC.

The J gene is TRBJ2-5, the V gene TRBV19; unclear D gene. Per germline, CDR1 LNHDA and CDR2 SQIVND (reference sequence). The V gene lost 2 bases and the J gene lost 4 bases, with 8 bases spanning the gap. This CDR3 spans 13 amino acids. As DNA, the CDR3 is TGTGCCAGTAGTATAAAGGCTAGAGAGACCCAGTACTTC. It specifies CASSIKARETQYF.

The chain couples TRBV6-5 to TRBJ2-5; 7 bases map to TRBD1. The J segment lost 2 bases and the V segment lost 0 bases, leaving 0 bases of the junction unmatched. Germline values: CDR1 MNHEY, CDR2 SVGAGI. The CDR3 has 14 residues. The CDR3 reads CASSYSTGQETQYF. The CDR3 DNA is TGTGCCAGCAGTTACTCGACAGGGCAAGAGACCCAGTACTTC.

This clone has a handful of counts. The chain employs TRBV15 and TRBJ1-1; D unclear. The V gene's germline CDR1 is LNHNV and CDR2 YYDKDF (reference sequence). The CDR3 consists of 16 residues. The V and J ends lost 2 bases and 1 base respectively, with 14 bases between them. Here the CDR3 DNA reads TGTGCCACCAGCAGATACCCAGGTTATGGGAACACTGAAGCTTTCTTT. Its protein product is CATSRYPGYGNTEAFF.

The chain has TRBV19 and TRBJ1-2; D remains ambiguous. Trimming removed 8 bases at V and 2 bases at J, with 9 bases between. Germline CDR1 and CDR2: LNHDA and SQIVND (reference sequence). The CDR3 has 12 residues. This chain's CDR3 is CASERRNYGYTF. The CDR3 DNA reads as TGTGCCAGTGAGAGGCGGAACTATGGCTACACCTTC.

The genes are TRBV5-1 and TRBJ2-7; D is possibly TRBD1 (6 bases). The ends were cut back, 4 bases at V and 2 bases at J, with 16 bases in the middle. From germline, CDR1 is SGHRS and CDR2 YFSETQ. This CDR3 is built from 15 residues. CDR3 sequence (DNA): TGCGCCAGCAGCGCCAGAGGGGGAAGCCCCTACGAGCAGTACTTC. It yields the protein CASSARGGSPYEQYF.

The chain employs TRBV5-5 and TRBJ2-7, with 10 bases that match TRBD2. CDR1 and CDR2 (germline): SGHKS, YYEKEE (reference sequence). Trimming at V came to 0 bases and at J to 2 bases, leaving 8 bases not matched to a gene. This CDR3 has 17 residues. The CDR3 protein is CASSLGASGRGAYEQYF. In nucleotides, the CDR3 is TGTGCCAGCAGCTTGGGGGCTAGCGGGAGAGGGGCCTACGAGCAGTACTTC.

The chain uses TRBV5-1 and TRBJ2-3; 9 bases fit TRBD2. Germline V gene sequence: CDR1 SGHRS, CDR2 YFSETQ. The CDR3 length is 17 residues. The J segment lost 6 bases and the V segment lost 1 base, leaving 12 bases of the junction unmatched. CDR3 in DNA: TGCGCCAGCAGCTTGACGTCCCTAGCGGGGACCTCGGATACGCAGTATTTT. Translated, it gives CASSLTSLAGTSDTQYF.